This TCR beta chain was captured in a study of Graves' ophthalmopathy and Graves' hyperthyroidism. About this clonotype itself: Its cognate antigen is unknown.

The hyperthyroidism patients, aged 18 to 65, had been newly diagnosed, with under 2 months' duration. Among the exclusions were patients with other autoimmune diseases, uncontrolled infections, pregnancy or lactation. The authors amplified TCR beta CDR3 regions, and they did so from RNA transcripts for repertoire sequencing. First-round RT-PCR relied on HTBI primers, and a second-round multiplex PCR came next. TCRdb fed the multiplex PCR reads into MiXCR, producing one record per CDR3 protein. There are over a million distinct CDR3 sequences in the sample; about 38% occur only once, and 11% lies in the top ten. Regarding the study as a whole: The majority of expanded thyroid clonotypes above 0.001 frequency also occurred in blood. A model of 13 signatures distinguished ophthalmopathy from stable hyperthyroidism at approximately 90% sensitivity and about 80% specificity.

V shed 3 bases, J shed 3 bases, and the junction held 11 bases outside the gene matches. Germline CDR1 reads DFQATT; CDR2 reads SNEGSKA (reference sequence). The CDR3 totals 16 residues. The sequencing input was peripheral blood or thyroid tissue (not recorded which). This sequence was found in an adult man with Graves' hyperthyroidism. The rearrangement uses TRBV20-1 and TRBJ2-5; TRBD2 aligns across 9 bases. The DNA for the CDR3 is TGCAGTGCTAGGGGACTGGCGGGAGGGACAGAAGAGACCCAGTACTTC. Translation: CSARGLAGGTEETQYF.